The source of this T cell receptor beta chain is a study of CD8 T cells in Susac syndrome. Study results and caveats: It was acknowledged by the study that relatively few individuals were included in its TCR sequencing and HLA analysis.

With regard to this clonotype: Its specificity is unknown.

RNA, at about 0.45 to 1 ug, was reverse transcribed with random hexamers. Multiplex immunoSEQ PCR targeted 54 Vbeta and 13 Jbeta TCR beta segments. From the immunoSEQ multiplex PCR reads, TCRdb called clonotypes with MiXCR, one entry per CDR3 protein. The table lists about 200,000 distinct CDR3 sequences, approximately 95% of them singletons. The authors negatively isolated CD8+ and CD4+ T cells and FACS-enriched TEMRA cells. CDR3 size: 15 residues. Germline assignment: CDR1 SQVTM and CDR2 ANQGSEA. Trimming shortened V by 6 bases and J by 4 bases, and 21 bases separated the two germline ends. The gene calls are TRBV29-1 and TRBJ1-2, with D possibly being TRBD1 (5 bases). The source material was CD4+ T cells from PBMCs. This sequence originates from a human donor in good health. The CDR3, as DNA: TGCAGCGTGACCCCATTCGACAGCCCACTCTATGGCTACACCTTC. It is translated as CSVTPFDSPLYGYTF.